This TCR beta chain was identified in a study of cytomegalovirus exposure and HLA in healthy donors. The overall study: Unique TCRs numbering 75 million to 95 million, obtained from HLA-typed donors, made up an early data release. The study's findings and limits: The authors later found TCR association rates varying by HLA locus, with DRB1 most and HLA-C fewest. Among CMV-associated TCR beta chains, most appeared HLA-restricted in a later analysis. Researchers reported in a later analysis that a missense DCLRE1C variant was tied to TCR beta V- and J-gene trimming.

The PCR contained 60 Vbeta and 13 Jbeta primers. Repertoires were generated with immunoSEQ multiplex PCR, while TCRdb's copy carries only in-frame clones and drops some. There are some 190,000 clones in the sample; 70% to 75% occur only once, and approximately 4.6% lies in the top ten. Trimming cost V 0 bases and J 6 bases; bases outside gene matches: 1. The CDR3 sequence is 14 residues long. Germline V gene sequence: CDR1 SGHAT, CDR2 FQNNGV. On this clone: Its antigen remains unknown.

This chain uses TRBV11-2 with TRBJ2-4; 8 nucleotides match TRBD1. Sequenced material: PBMCs. The TCR originated in a man aged 30 to 39 in good health and CMV-seropositive. The CDR3 DNA is TGTGCCAGCAGCTTAGAAGGGACAGGAAACATTCAGTACTTC. Translated, it gives CASSLEGTGNIQYF.